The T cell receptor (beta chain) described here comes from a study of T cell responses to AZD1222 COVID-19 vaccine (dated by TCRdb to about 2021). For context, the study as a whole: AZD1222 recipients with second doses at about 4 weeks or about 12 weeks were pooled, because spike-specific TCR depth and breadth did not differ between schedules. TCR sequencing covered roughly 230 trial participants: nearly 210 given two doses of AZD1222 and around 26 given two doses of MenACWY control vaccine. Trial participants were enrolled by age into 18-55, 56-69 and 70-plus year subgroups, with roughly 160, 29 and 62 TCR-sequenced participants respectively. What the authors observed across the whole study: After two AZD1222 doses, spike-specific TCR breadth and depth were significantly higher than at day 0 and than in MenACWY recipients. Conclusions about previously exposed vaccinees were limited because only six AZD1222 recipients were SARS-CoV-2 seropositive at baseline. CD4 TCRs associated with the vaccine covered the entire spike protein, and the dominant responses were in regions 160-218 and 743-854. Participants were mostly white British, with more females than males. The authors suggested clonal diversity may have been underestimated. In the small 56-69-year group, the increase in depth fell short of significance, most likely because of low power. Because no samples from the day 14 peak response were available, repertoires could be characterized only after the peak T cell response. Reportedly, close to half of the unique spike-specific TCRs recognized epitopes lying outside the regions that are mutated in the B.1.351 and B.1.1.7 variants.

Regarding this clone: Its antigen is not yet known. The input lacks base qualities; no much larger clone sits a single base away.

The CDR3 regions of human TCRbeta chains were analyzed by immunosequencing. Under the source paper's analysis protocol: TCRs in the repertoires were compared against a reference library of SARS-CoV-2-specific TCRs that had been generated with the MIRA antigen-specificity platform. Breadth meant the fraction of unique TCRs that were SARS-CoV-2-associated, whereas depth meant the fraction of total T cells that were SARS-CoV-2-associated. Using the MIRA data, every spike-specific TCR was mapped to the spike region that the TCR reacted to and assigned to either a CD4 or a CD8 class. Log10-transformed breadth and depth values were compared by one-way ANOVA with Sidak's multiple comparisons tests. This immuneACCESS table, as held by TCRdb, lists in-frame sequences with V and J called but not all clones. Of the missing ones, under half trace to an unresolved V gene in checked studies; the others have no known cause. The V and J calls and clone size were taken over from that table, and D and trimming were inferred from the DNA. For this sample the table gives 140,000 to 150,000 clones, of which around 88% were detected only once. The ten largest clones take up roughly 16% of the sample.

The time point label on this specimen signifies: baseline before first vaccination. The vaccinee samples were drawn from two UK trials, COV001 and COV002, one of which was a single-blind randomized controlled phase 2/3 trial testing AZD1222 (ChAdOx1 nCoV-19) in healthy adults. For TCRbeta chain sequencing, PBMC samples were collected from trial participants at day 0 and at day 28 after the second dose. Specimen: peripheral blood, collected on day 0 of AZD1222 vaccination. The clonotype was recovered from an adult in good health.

The CDR3 region reads CSVDLGRNLLTDTQYF. The nucleotides read TGCAGCGTTGACCTGGGACGGAACCTCCTCACAGATACGCAGTATTTT. Recombination linked TRBV29-1 to TRBJ2-3; the D gene could be TRBD1 or TRBD2, each one agreeing over 5 bases. From cysteine to phenylalanine, the CDR3 is 16 amino acids long. Just the 48-base CDR3 DNA is kept, in frame starting at base 1. Between the V and J ends, shortened by 3 bases and 2 bases respectively, the junction contains 18 bases. The CDR1 and CDR2 encoded by the germline V gene are SQVTM and ANQGSEA.